This record covers a single T cell receptor beta chain. The antigen remains unidentified. Trimming removed 2 bases at V and 3 bases at J, with 6 bases between. The CDR3 has 13 amino acids. Germline V gene data show CDR1 as LGHNT and CDR2 as FRNRAP. The sample belongs to a study of T cell repertoires and HLA-DP antigens. Libraries were prepared by immunoSEQ multiplex PCR; TCRdb keeps only in-frame clonotypes and omits some of them. The table shows around 100,000 clones, with roughly 92% occurring only once. The V and J genes are TRBV12-5 and TRBJ2-3; D ambiguous. Sequenced input: CD4+ T cells from PBMCs. This receptor was identified in a woman younger than 30 in good health and CMV-seronegative. For the CDR3, the DNA is TGTGCTAGTGGTTTGAGTAGAACAGATACGCAGTATTTT. Translating it yields CASGLSRTDTQYF.